The present entry profiles one TCR beta chain with its context. This entry comes from a study of shared clonotypes between healthy human individuals. CDR1 is SGHAT and CDR2 is FQNNGV in the germline V gene. Trimming removed 4 bases from V and 5 bases from J; junction bases left unmatched: 9. This CDR3 spans 16 amino acids. A CD45RA-negative memory subset and a CD45RA+ naive subset were separated from the CD4+ cells. Libraries were prepared by immunoSEQ multiplex PCR; TCRdb keeps only in-frame clonotypes and omits some of them. The sample records some 2.4 million clones, approximately 93% being singletons.

The chain joins TRBV11-2 to TRBJ2-1; 9 bases fit TRBD2. Sequenced input: naive CD4+ T cells from PBMCs. Subset indicated: CD45RA+ positively selected. This TCR came from a man aged 18 to 35 in good health. Some clones in this sample may be carry-over from other donors' samples. For the CDR3, the DNA is TGTGCCAGCAGCTCCAGACTAGCGGATTCTCACAATGAGCAGTTCTTC. It codes for CASSSRLADSHNEQFF.